This T cell receptor (beta chain) was documented in a study of blood T cell repertoires in COVID-19. The CDR3 has 13 residues. Germline loops: CDR1 SQVTM, CDR2 ANQGSEA. Trimming removed 4 bases from V and 1 base from J, with 10 bases in between. Source study methods: Amplifying reference gene primers gave estimates of nucleated cell counts. Sequencing used immunoSEQ multiplex PCR; TCRdb keeps in-frame clones, though not all of them. The V and J calls and clone size were taken over from that table, and D and trimming were inferred from the DNA. In the table there are under 300,000 clones, nearly 95% of which are singletons.

Sequencing was performed on peripheral blood. V gene TRBV29-1 combines with J gene TRBJ1-1; no clear D. This TCR came from a man aged 30 to 39 with COVID-19, enrolled during active disease. This CDR3 reads CSVGKEPNTEAFF. The CDR3 nucleotides read TGCAGCGTTGGAAAGGAGCCGAACACTGAAGCTTTCTTT.